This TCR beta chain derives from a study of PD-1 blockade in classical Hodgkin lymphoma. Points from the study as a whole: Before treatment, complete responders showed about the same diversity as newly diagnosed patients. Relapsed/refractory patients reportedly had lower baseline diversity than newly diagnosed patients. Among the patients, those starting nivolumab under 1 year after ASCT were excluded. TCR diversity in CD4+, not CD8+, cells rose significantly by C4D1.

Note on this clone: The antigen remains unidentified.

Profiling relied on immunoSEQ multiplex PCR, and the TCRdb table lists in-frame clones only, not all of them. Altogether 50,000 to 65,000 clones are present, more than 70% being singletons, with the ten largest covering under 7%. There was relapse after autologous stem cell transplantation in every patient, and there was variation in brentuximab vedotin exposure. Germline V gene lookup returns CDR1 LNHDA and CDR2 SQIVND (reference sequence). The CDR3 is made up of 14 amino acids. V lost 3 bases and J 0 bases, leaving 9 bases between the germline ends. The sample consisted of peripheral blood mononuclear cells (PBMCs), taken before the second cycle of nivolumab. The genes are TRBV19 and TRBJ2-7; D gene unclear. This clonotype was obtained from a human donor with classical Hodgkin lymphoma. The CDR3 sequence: CASSIAGSSYEQYF. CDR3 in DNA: TGTGCCAGTAGTATCGCCGGAAGCTCCTACGAGCAGTACTTC.